A single T cell receptor beta chain is shown here with its context. Its antigen is undetermined. Sequence data for DNA of cultured CD4+ T cells were generated by the Oncomine TCR Beta short-read assay. TCRdb recomputed calls from the PCR reads with MiXCR, one row per CDR3 protein. The sample lists about 17,000 distinct CDR3 sequences; roughly 50% were seen once. As to time point: late sampling 161 to 241 days after vaccination in a few convalescent patients. Treatment noted: roughly nine-day PBMC culture with coronavirus spike peptide pools or control peptides (ViraFEST assay). Germline lookup yields CDR1 SGHRS and CDR2 YFSETQ. Trimming removed 0 bases at V and 0 bases at J, with 12 bases between. The CDR3 spans 16 residues. This entry belongs to a study of vaccination and CD4 T cells after COVID-19.

The V gene is TRBV5-1, the J gene TRBJ1-2; D is uncertain. This sequence was found in a human donor who had recovered from COVID-19. The sequences come from CD4+ T cells from blood, cultured in vitro, collected about 7 months after SARS-CoV-2 vaccination. This chain's CDR3 is CASSLGDGLTNYGYTF. The CDR3 nucleotides read TGCGCCAGCAGCTTGGGTGACGGACTTACTAACTATGGCTACACCTTC.